Shown below are 8 T cell receptor beta chains from a single sample sequenced in a study of cytomegalovirus exposure and HLA in healthy donors. Vbeta (60) and Jbeta (13) primers were used in the PCR. Sequencing used immunoSEQ multiplex PCR; TCRdb keeps in-frame clones, though not all of them. The sample shows around 130,000 clones, 70% to 75% of them seen only once. Sequencing was performed on PBMCs. Receptor source: a woman aged 40 to 50 in good health and CMV-seropositive.

This clone occurred a few times. The chain recombines TRBV2 with TRBJ1-1, with D unclear. The V and J ends lost 3 bases and 4 bases respectively, with 6 bases between them. This CDR3 is built from 12 residues. The germline V gene encodes CDR1 SNHLY and CDR2 FYNNEI. CDR3 sequence (DNA): TGTGCCAGCAGTGATCGGGTCACTGAAGCTTTCTTT. Its translation: CASSDRVTEAFF.

The V gene is TRBV29-1, the J gene TRBJ2-7, with TRBD1 identical over 8 bases. V trimming: 6 bases; J trimming: 2 bases; junction bases outside the gene matches: 9. Germline CDR1 reads SQVTM; CDR2 reads ANQGSEA. The CDR3 is 14 residues long. CDR3: CSVLWTGKTYEQYF. CDR3 coding DNA: TGCAGCGTCCTGTGGACAGGGAAAACCTACGAGCAGTACTTC.

This clone was observed a single time. V usage is TRBV6-4 and J usage is TRBJ2-1, with D possibly being TRBD2 (6 bases). CDR3 length: 13 residues. CDR1 MRHNA and CDR2 SNTAGT come from the germline V gene. V lost 6 bases to trimming and J lost 6 bases, with 12 bases between them. CDR3 amino acids: CASSPGGRNEQFF. CDR3 nucleotides: TGTGCCAGCAGCCCCGGGGGTCGCAATGAGCAGTTCTTC.

The rearrangement uses TRBV11-3 and TRBJ2-2; D is perhaps TRBD2 (6 bases). The CDR3 totals 15 residues. V gave up 0 bases and J gave up 5 bases, with 10 bases separating them. Germline CDR1 is SGHNT and CDR2 is YENEEA. In DNA form, the CDR3 reads TGTGCCAGCAGCTTAGACGGGAGAGCTACCGGGGAGCTGTTTTTT. Translation gives CASSLDGRATGELFF.

The chain combines TRBV19 with TRBJ2-7, with 8 bases lining up with TRBD2. CDR1 LNHDA and CDR2 SQIVND come from the germline V gene (reference sequence). This CDR3 has 15 residues. J was trimmed by 2 bases and V by 7 bases; bases with no gene match: 10. CDR3 loop: CASNGAGGSPYEQYF. The CDR3 DNA sequence: TGTGCCAGTAACGGGGCGGGGGGATCCCCCTACGAGCAGTACTTC.

This clone was seen once. V usage is TRBV10-3 and J usage is TRBJ1-5; 8 bases map to TRBD1. Germline CDR1 and CDR2: ENHRY and SYGVKD. The CDR3 totals 14 residues. The V and J ends lost 2 bases and 5 bases, in that order; junction bases with no gene match: 2. CDR3 protein: CAISETDRDQPQHF. The CDR3 DNA follows: TGTGCCATCAGTGAGACGGACAGGGATCAGCCCCAGCATTTT.

This sequence joins TRBV5-1 and TRBJ2-1, with a possible D match to TRBD1 (5 bases). The V gene lost 5 bases and the J gene lost 0 bases, with 24 bases spanning the gap. Germline V gene sequence: CDR1 SGHRS, CDR2 YFSETQ. This CDR3 has 19 amino acids. CDR3 loop: CASSHPSTVPISSYNEQFF. For the CDR3, the DNA is TGCGCCAGCAGTCACCCCTCGACAGTGCCCATAAGCTCCTACAATGAGCAGTTCTTC.

The chain uses TRBV6-6 and TRBJ1-1; D may be TRBD1 (5 bases). CDR1 and CDR2 (germline): MNHNY, SVGAGI (reference sequence). Between the trimmed V and J ends, which lost 4 bases and 4 bases, there was a span of 13 bases. The CDR3 has 14 residues. CDR3 in DNA: TGTGCCAGCAGTTCCAGGGATAAACGCACTGAAGCTTTCTTT. Residues: CASSSRDKRTEAFF.